This T cell receptor beta chain was sequenced during a study of blood T cell repertoires in COVID-19 (dated by TCRdb to between 2020 and 2021). About the full investigation: Samples from collaborators originated in the United States, Italy and Spain and spanned both the acute and convalescent phases of COVID-19. The material from the prospective study consisted of cDNA or gDNA derived from T cells, B-cell-depleted T cells, or PBMCs. Deeply sampled blood TCRbeta repertoires from subjects exposed to, actively infected with, or recovered from COVID-19 were included in the dataset. The repertoires were made available in a free public database intended to serve as a resource for research on the immune response to SARS-CoV-2. Samples came from the ongoing ImmuneRACE study (first 160 participants) plus 1,254 subjects from 6 global collaborators. Nearly every sample came with metadata listing a de-identified subject ID, COVID-19 status, age in years and sex. Where HLA class I and class II types were available, the types were taken from metadata supplied by the sample provider, not from assay-based typing. Points the paper makes about the study in general: The amount of clinical and demographic metadata varied by source and participant and was provided uncurated.

Trimming costs V 0 bases and J 7 bases, and their ends lie 9 bases apart. From cysteine to phenylalanine, the CDR3 is 13 amino acids long. Only CDR3 DNA is held: 39 bases, read in frame from base 1. Taken from the germline V gene, the CDR1 and CDR2 loops are SGHTA and FQGNSA. One collaborating source in Seattle enrolled patients while the patients were actively infected and followed the patients over time throughout the course of disease. Each collaborating institution followed its own protocols to collect whole blood in K2EDTA tubes. Collaborator samples were shipped for TCRbeta analysis as frozen whole blood, isolated PBMCs, or DNA extracted from either sample type. A remark on this clone: Its cognate antigen has yet to be identified. Per-base quality was not reported, and no clone a single base away is much larger than it.

TCRbeta CDR3 regions were amplified from genomic DNA by means of the immunoSEQ Assay, a bias-controlled multiplex PCR. Per the source publication's procedure: Nucleated cell counts per sample were estimated from amplification of reference gene primers within the assay. To quantify the absolute abundance of each unique TCRbeta CDR3 rearrangement, sequence reads were collapsed and filtered. For each sample, productive Simpson clonality was calculated by taking the square root of Simpson's diversity index across productive rearrangements. TCRdb took this table from immuneACCESS and kept in-frame rearrangements with V and J called. Such tables lack part of the clones; where checked against another copy, unresolved V genes explain under half of the gap, and the rest is unexplained. Clone size and V and J calls were adopted from that table, with D and trimming inferred from the DNA. The sample table shows about 160,000 clones, and approximately 87% are seen once. The ten largest make up 10% to 13% of the sample.

Specimen: peripheral blood. This TCR derives from a woman aged 70-85 years with COVID-19, enrolled during active disease. The rearranged chain carries TRBV7-2 and TRBJ1-2, with the D segment identity uncertain. The sequenced DNA: TGTGCCAGCAGCTTAGCCGGTTATCTTGGCTACACCTTC. Its translation is CASSLAGYLGYTF. The CDR3, completed at both ends by the reference TRBV7-2 and TRBJ1-2 genes, gives the full variable domain GAGVSQSPSNKVTEKGKDVELRCDPISGHTALYWYRQSLGQGLEFLIYFQGNSAPDKSGLPSDRFSAERTGGSVSTLTIQRTQQEDSAVYLCASSLAGYLGYTFGSGTRLTVV.